These 21 T cell receptor beta chains were sequenced from one sample in a study of cytomegalovirus exposure and HLA in healthy donors. The PCR contained 60 Vbeta and 13 Jbeta primers. Produced via immunoSEQ multiplex PCR; TCRdb's table is partial and in-frame only. Counted here are 80,000 to 100,000 clones, about 82% occurring once; the ten biggest clones make up less than 8%. Material: PBMCs. The receptors originated from a man aged 25-45 years in good health and CMV-seronegative.

This chain connects TRBV7-9 to TRBJ2-7; TRBD2 agrees at 7 bases. V trimming: 5 bases; J trimming: 8 bases; junction bases outside the gene matches: 12. CDR3 length: 14 residues. Germline lookup yields CDR1 SEHNR and CDR2 FQNEAQ (reference sequence). The CDR3 bases are TGTGCCAGCAGCCCGCCGGGACTACCTATAAAGCAGTACTTC. Protein sequence: CASSPPGLPIKQYF.

The genes are TRBV10-3 and TRBJ1-3, with a tentative D call TRBD1 (6 bases). Germline V CDR1 and CDR2: ENHRY, SYGVKD. V lost 8 bases, J lost 6 bases, and 20 bases lay in between. This CDR3 comprises 15 residues. The CDR3 sequence: CAIFPGRGRVNTIYF. Written as DNA, the CDR3 is TGTGCCATCTTCCCCGGCAGGGGACGTGTAAACACCATATATTTT.

The genes are TRBV30 and TRBJ1-2; D uncertain. Trimming removed 2 bases at V and 8 bases at J, with 15 bases between. Germline V gene lookup returns CDR1 GTSNPN and CDR2 SVGIG (reference sequence). The CDR3 is 13 amino acids. CDR3 nucleotides: TGTGCCTGGAGTTTTTATTCGGCGGGGGGCTACACCTTC. Translating gives CAWSFYSAGGYTF.

The CDR3 loop reads CASSFYLASGYNEQFF. The CDR3 DNA reads TGTGCCAGCAGCTTCTACTTAGCCAGTGGCTACAATGAGCAGTTCTTC. The chain couples TRBV5-8 to TRBJ2-1; D is uncertain. The V end was cut by 2 bases, the J end by 3 bases, with 15 bases between. Germline V gene data show CDR1 as SGHTS and CDR2 as YDEGEE. The CDR3 has 16 amino acids.

The chain carries TRBV7-2 and TRBJ1-1; D call uncertain. V gave up 3 bases and J gave up 0 bases, with 14 bases separating them. The V gene's germline CDR1 is SGHTA and CDR2 FQGNSA. CDR3 size: 16 residues. CDR3 region: CASSFPLTPMNTEAFF. The CDR3 nucleotides read TGTGCCAGCAGCTTTCCCTTGACACCTATGAACACTGAAGCTTTCTTT.

The chain recombines TRBV30 with TRBJ1-5, with D possibly being TRBD1 (5 bases). Germline V gene sequence: CDR1 GTSNPN, CDR2 SVGIG (reference sequence). Trimming left V 0 bases short and J 5 bases short, with 8 bases between. The CDR3 has 13 residues. Written as DNA, the CDR3 is TGTGCCTGGAGTGTGAAGACAGATCAGCCCCAGCATTTT. Its protein is CAWSVKTDQPQHF.

The chain employs TRBV9 and TRBJ2-7, with D possibly TRBD1 on 5 matching bases. This CDR3 comprises 16 residues. The germline gives CDR1 SGDLS, CDR2 YYNGEE. With 3 bases removed from V and 3 bases from J, the gap between germline ends came to 19 bases. As DNA, the CDR3 is TGTGCCAGCAGCGGAGGAGTTGGAGACAGTTACTACGAGCAGTACTTC. Translated: CASSGGVGDSYYEQYF.

The genes are TRBV2 and TRBJ1-5; D uncertain. Germline V gene data show CDR1 as SNHLY and CDR2 as FYNNEI. Between the trimmed V and J ends, which lost 4 bases and 0 bases, there was a span of 7 bases. The length of the CDR3 is 14 residues. CDR3 protein: CASSVTNSNQPQHF. The CDR3 DNA follows: TGTGCCAGCAGTGTTACAAATAGCAATCAGCCCCAGCATTTT. The variable domain in full, with the rest retrieved from reference TRBV2 and TRBJ1-5, is EPEVTQTPSHQVTQMGQEVILRCVPISNHLYFYWYRQILGQKVEFLVSFYNNEISEKSEIFDDQFSVERPDGSNFTLKIRSTKLEDSAMYFCASSVTNSNQPQHFGDGTRLSIL.

The chain employs TRBV5-6 and TRBJ1-1; the match to TRBD1 covers 9 bases. V shed 3 bases and J 6 bases; nucleotides not matched to a gene: 12. CDR1 and CDR2 (germline): SGHDT, YYEEEE. The length of the CDR3 is 16 residues. Here the CDR3 DNA reads TGTGCCAGCAGCTCACTAATGACAGGGGGGATGGCTGAAGCTTTCTTT. Translating it yields CASSSLMTGGMAEAFF.

This sequence joins TRBV4-1 and TRBJ2-1; 10 nucleotides agree with TRBD2. Trimming took 4 bases from V and 2 from J; bases not matched to a gene: 2. The CDR3 is 15 residues long. Germline assignment: CDR1 MGHRA and CDR2 YSYEKL. The CDR3: CASSLTSGPYNEQFF. CDR3 bases: TGCGCCAGCAGCCTGACTAGCGGGCCCTACAATGAGCAGTTCTTC.

The chain couples TRBV2 to TRBJ1-5, with 11 bases matching TRBD1. Germline loops: CDR1 SNHLY, CDR2 FYNNEI. The CDR3 contains 14 residues. V lost 5 bases to trimming and J lost 4 bases; unmatched junction nucleotides: 1. In nucleotides, the CDR3 is TGTGCCAGCAGTAGGGACAGGGGGAATCAGCCCCAGCATTTT. It specifies CASSRDRGNQPQHF. Looking up the rest from reference TRBV2 and TRBJ1-5 gives the full variable domain: EPEVTQTPSHQVTQMGQEVILRCVPISNHLYFYWYRQILGQKVEFLVSFYNNEISEKSEIFDDQFSVERPDGSNFTLKIRSTKLEDSAMYFCASSRDRGNQPQHFGDGTRLSIL.

V and J are TRBV19 and TRBJ2-3; 7 nucleotides agree with TRBD1. CDR1 is LNHDA and CDR2 is SQIVND in the germline V gene (reference sequence). The V gene end was trimmed by 5 bases and the J gene end by 3 bases; junction bases not matched to a gene: 8. This CDR3 is 15 amino acids long. Here the CDR3 DNA reads TGTGCCAGTAGTGAGGGGGCCATAAGGACAGATACGCAGTATTTT. It translates to CASSEGAIRTDTQYF.

The chain has TRBV7-2 and TRBJ1-1; 10 nucleotides agree with TRBD1. Germline V gene lookup returns CDR1 SGHTA and CDR2 FQGNSA. Unmatched junction bases numbered 5, after V lost 6 bases and J lost 1 base. The CDR3 contains 15 residues. CDR3 sequence reads: CASSRQGAQNTEAFF. The CDR3 nucleotides are TGTGCCAGCAGTAGACAGGGGGCACAGAACACTGAAGCTTTCTTT.

The rearrangement uses TRBV5-6 and TRBJ1-3, with 7 bases fitting TRBD1. J lost 2 bases, V lost 5 bases, and 4 bases had no gene match. The CDR3 sequence is 14 residues long. Germline lookup yields CDR1 SGHDT and CDR2 YYEEEE. The CDR3 region has the DNA TGTGCCAGCAGTTGGGACAGACCTGGAAACACCATATATTTT. Translated, it gives CASSWDRPGNTIYF.

The chain has TRBV5-1 and TRBJ2-7; 8 bases agree with TRBD1. Germline V gene data show CDR1 as SGHRS and CDR2 as YFSETQ. CDR3 length equals 13 residues. J lost 5 bases, V lost 4 bases, and 5 bases had no gene match. CDR3 DNA sequence: TGCGCCAGCAGCCCCTGGACAGGGAACGAGCAGTACTTC. Translation gives CASSPWTGNEQYF.

The CDR3 protein is CATTGGRSYNEQFF. In DNA, the CDR3 is TGTGCCACTACCGGCGGCCGATCCTACAATGAGCAGTTCTTC. The rearrangement uses TRBV6-5 and TRBJ2-1; D gene unclear. CDR3 length: 14 residues. Germline CDR1 reads MNHEY; CDR2 reads SVGAGI. V lost 10 bases to trimming and J lost 1 base, with 14 bases between them.

For this clone: The same CDR3 is also encoded by other DNA sequences in this sample. This chain joins TRBV7-9 and TRBJ1-1; unclear D gene. CDR3 length: 14 amino acids. From germline, CDR1 is SEHNR and CDR2 FQNEAQ (reference sequence). The V and J ends lost 0 bases and 1 base respectively, with 6 bases between them. The CDR3 sequence is CASSLASGNTEAFF. The CDR3 DNA follows: TGTGCCAGCAGCTTAGCGTCGGGGAACACTGAAGCTTTCTTT.

V usage is TRBV27 and J usage is TRBJ1-4; D is possibly TRBD1 (6 bases). Germline loops: CDR1 MNHEY, CDR2 SMNVEV (reference sequence). Trimming cost V 3 bases and J 5 bases, with 10 bases left between them. This CDR3 comprises 14 residues. The CDR3: CASSFTGTNEKLFF. CDR3 sequence (DNA): TGTGCCAGCAGTTTTACAGGGACGAATGAAAAACTGTTTTTT.

This clone was detected only once. CDR3 sequence: CASTTGQGFSGANVLTF. DNA of the CDR3: TGTGCCAGTACCACCGGACAGGGGTTCTCTGGGGCCAACGTCCTGACTTTC. The genes are TRBV19 and TRBJ2-6; 9 bases match TRBD1. V dropped 7 bases and J dropped 0; count of bases not matched to a gene: 7. The CDR3 runs 17 residues. Germline V lookup: CDR1 LNHDA, CDR2 SQIVND (reference sequence).

The chain couples TRBV6-1 to TRBJ1-5; 9 bases are a match to TRBD1. Germline CDR1 MNHNS, CDR2 SASEGT. V shed 6 bases and J 11 bases; nucleotides not matched to a gene: 8. This CDR3 has 13 amino acids. The CDR3 loop reads CASRDRGLGTQHF. As DNA, the CDR3 is TGTGCCAGCAGGGACAGGGGCCTAGGGACCCAGCATTTT.

The chain uses TRBV5-6 and TRBJ2-3; D gene unclear. V was trimmed by 4 bases and J by 3 bases, leaving 9 bases between them. The CDR3 spans 13 residues. Germline V gene data show CDR1 as SGHDT and CDR2 as YYEEEE. In DNA, the CDR3 is TGTGCCAGCAGCCCAGTCGGGACAGATACGCAGTATTTT. Translated: CASSPVGTDTQYF.